Listed below are T cell receptor beta chains from one sample, sequenced in a study of cytomegalovirus exposure and HLA in healthy donors. Profiling relied on immunoSEQ multiplex PCR, and the TCRdb table lists in-frame clones only, not all of them. Of 200,000 to 300,000 clones listed, around 80% were seen once; the top ten hold 0.47%. The material sequenced was PBMCs. These receptors all come from a boy under 18 in good health and CMV-seronegative. CDR3s include the opening cysteine and the closing phenylalanine or tryptophan. Fields, in order: CDR3 length, J gene, clone size, V gene, D gene, CDR3 protein, CDR3 DNA. A D gene is named only where the DNA matches it firmly. Clone size is not always given. Where it is, it says once, few, many or a class for expanded clones.

cdr3_length: 13; j_call: TRBJ1-6; clone_size: once; v_call: TRBV9; d_call: NA; cdr3_aa: CASSVRSDSPLHF; cdr3_nt: TGTGCCAGCAGCGTCCGTTCCGATTCACCCCTCCACTTT
cdr3_length: 15; j_call: TRBJ1-1; clone_size: NA; v_call: TRBV5-8; d_call: NA; cdr3_aa: CASSSGIVGDTEAFF; cdr3_nt: TGTGCCAGCAGCTCAGGGATTGTGGGTGACACTGAAGCTTTCTTT
cdr3_length: 14; j_call: TRBJ2-3; clone_size: NA; v_call: TRBV29-1; d_call: NA; cdr3_aa: CSAPEGAATDTQYF; cdr3_nt: TGCAGCGCCCCGGAGGGGGCCGCGACGGATACGCAGTATTTT
cdr3_length: 11; j_call: TRBJ2-5; clone_size: NA; v_call: TRBV19; d_call: NA; cdr3_aa: CASRREETQYF; cdr3_nt: TGTGCCAGTAGACGGGAGGAGACCCAGTACTTC
cdr3_length: 15; j_call: TRBJ2-1; clone_size: once; v_call: TRBV6-1; d_call: NA; cdr3_aa: CAACCEAGAYNEQFF; cdr3_nt: TGTGCCGCCTGTTGTGAGGCGGGTGCCTACAATGAGCAGTTCTTC
cdr3_length: 12; j_call: TRBJ2-7; clone_size: NA; v_call: TRBV5-4; d_call: NA; cdr3_aa: CASSSRDNEQYF; cdr3_nt: TGTGCCAGCAGCTCACGGGATAACGAGCAGTACTTC
cdr3_length: 15; j_call: TRBJ2-7; clone_size: NA; v_call: TRBV5-4; d_call: TRBD2; cdr3_aa: CASSLGTSEYTKQYF; cdr3_nt: TGTGCCAGCAGCTTGGGCACTAGCGAATATACGAAGCAGTACTTC
cdr3_length: 14; j_call: TRBJ1-3; clone_size: NA; v_call: TRBV30; d_call: NA; cdr3_aa: CAWSVRRFGNTIYF; cdr3_nt: TGTGCCTGGAGTGTACGGAGGTTTGGAAACACCATATATTTT
cdr3_length: 14; j_call: TRBJ2-1; clone_size: NA; v_call: TRBV30; d_call: NA; cdr3_aa: CAWRGWGRDNEQFF; cdr3_nt: TGTGCCTGGAGAGGGTGGGGGCGGGACAATGAGCAGTTCTTC
cdr3_length: 16; j_call: TRBJ2-7; clone_size: NA; v_call: TRBV30; d_call: TRBD1; cdr3_aa: CAWSVRQRGTGDEQYF; cdr3_nt: TGTGCCTGGAGTGTACGACAGCGGGGGACAGGGGACGAGCAGTACTTC
cdr3_length: 14; j_call: TRBJ2-3; clone_size: NA; v_call: TRBV6-1; d_call: TRBD2; cdr3_aa: CASKPSGGVDTQYF; cdr3_nt: TGTGCCAGCAAGCCTAGCGGGGGGGTAGATACGCAGTATTTT
cdr3_length: 13; j_call: TRBJ1-1; clone_size: NA; v_call: TRBV11-2; d_call: NA; cdr3_aa: CASSLVREGWAFF; cdr3_nt: TGTGCCAGCAGCTTAGTGCGGGAGGGGTGGGCTTTCTTT
cdr3_length: 14; j_call: TRBJ2-5; clone_size: NA; v_call: TRBV18; d_call: NA; cdr3_aa: CASSRQAREETQYF; cdr3_nt: TGTGCCAGCTCCCGACAGGCCAGAGAGGAGACCCAGTACTTC
cdr3_length: 12; j_call: TRBJ2-1; clone_size: NA; v_call: TRBV27; d_call: NA; cdr3_aa: CAIETCCNEQFF; cdr3_nt: TGTGCCATCGAAACTTGCTGCAATGAGCAGTTCTTC